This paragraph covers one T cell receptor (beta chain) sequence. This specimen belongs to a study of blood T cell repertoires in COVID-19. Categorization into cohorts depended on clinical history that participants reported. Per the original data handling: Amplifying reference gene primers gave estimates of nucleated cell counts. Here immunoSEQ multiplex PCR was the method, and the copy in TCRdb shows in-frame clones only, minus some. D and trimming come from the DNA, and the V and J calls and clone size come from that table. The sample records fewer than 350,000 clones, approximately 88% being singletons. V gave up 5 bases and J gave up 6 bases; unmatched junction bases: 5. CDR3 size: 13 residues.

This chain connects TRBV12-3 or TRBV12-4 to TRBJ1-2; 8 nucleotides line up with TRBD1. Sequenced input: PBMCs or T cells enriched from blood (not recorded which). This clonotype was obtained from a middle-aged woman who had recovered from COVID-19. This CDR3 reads CASSNRTGNGYTF. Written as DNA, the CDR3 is TGTGCCAGCAGTAACCGGACAGGGAATGGCTACACCTTC.